This entry describes one T cell receptor (beta chain). Its target antigen remains unknown. No base quality information exists; no much larger clone differs at one position. As encoded in the germline V gene, CDR1 is MGHDK while CDR2 is SYGVNS. Taken from cysteine to phenylalanine, the CDR3 has 16 residues. Only CDR3 DNA is held: 48 bases, read in frame from base 1. The junction shows trimming of 2 bases on V and 4 bases on J, and the gene matches do not reach 5 bases of it. The data stem from a study of blood T cell repertoires in COVID-19 (dated by TCRdb to about 2020). The study in broad terms: Samples covering the acute and convalescent phases of COVID-19 were provided by collaborators in the United States, Italy and Spain. Samples were obtained from the ongoing ImmuneRACE study (first 160 participants) and from about 1,300 subjects provided by 6 global collaborators. Where HLA class I and class II types were available, the types were taken from metadata supplied by the sample provider, not from assay-based typing. A de-identified subject ID, COVID-19 status, age in years and sex were almost always included in the sample metadata. The material from the prospective study consisted of cDNA or gDNA derived from T cells, B-cell-depleted T cells, or PBMCs. Deeply sampled blood TCRbeta repertoires from subjects exposed to, actively infected with, or recovered from COVID-19 were included in the dataset. The repertoires were made available in a free public database intended to serve as a resource for research on the immune response to SARS-CoV-2. The paper as a whole reports these results and caveats: How much clinical and demographic metadata was included differed by source and by participant, and the metadata was provided uncurated.

TCRbeta CDR3 regions were amplified from genomic DNA by means of the immunoSEQ Assay, a bias-controlled multiplex PCR. Processing in the source paper ran as follows. The number of nucleated cells in each sample was estimated by amplification of reference gene primers within the assay. To quantify the absolute abundance of each unique TCRbeta CDR3 rearrangement, sequence reads were collapsed and filtered. For each sample, productive Simpson clonality was calculated by taking the square root of Simpson's diversity index across productive rearrangements. TCRdb carries this immuneACCESS record with in-frame sequences only. Its versions omit some clonotypes, under half of them owing to an unresolved V gene in the studies checked, with the rest unexplained. V and J calls and clone size follow that table, whereas D and trimming were derived from the DNA. The sample table lists over 60,000 clones, approximately 88% of them with a count of one. Of the sample, approximately 12% falls within the top ten clones.

Collaborating institutions collected whole blood in K2EDTA tubes following their own protocols. For TCRbeta analysis, collaborator samples were shipped as frozen whole blood, as isolated PBMCs, or as DNA extracted from either sample type. This TCR was sampled from a human donor in a cohort sampled during active COVID-19. The sample consisted of peripheral blood. In this chain, TRBV25-1 is recombined with TRBJ2-2, and 9 junction bases match TRBD1. The DNA reads TGTGCCAGCAGTGAACTCGGGACAGGGACCACCGGGGAGCTGTTTTTT. The resulting protein is CASSELGTGTTGELFF.